A single T cell receptor beta chain is shown here with its context. Data came from immunoSEQ multiplex PCR; TCRdb stores just in-frame clones and leaves some out. Counted here are 86,000 or so clones, 90% occurring once; the ten biggest clones make up under 4%. The record originates from a study of T cell responses to AZD1222 COVID-19 vaccine. About the study: Pooling was applied to second doses at about 4 or about 12 weeks.

The CDR3 consists of 14 residues. The germline CDR1 and CDR2 sequences are SEHNR and FQNEAQ (reference sequence). V dropped 3 bases and J dropped 6; count of bases not matched to a gene: 5. This chain joins TRBV7-9 and TRBJ1-1; TRBD1 aligns across 9 bases. The TCR originated in an adult in good health. The sequenced sample was peripheral blood, obtained on day 0 of AZD1222 vaccination. The CDR3 nucleotides are TGTGCCAGCAGCTTGGGACAGGGTGGGGCTGAAGCTTTCTTT. This codes for CASSLGQGGAEAFF.